These 14 T cell receptor beta chains were sequenced from one sample in a study of CD8+CD57+ T cells in acquired aplastic anemia. TCR beta VDJ and CDR3 profiling used genomic DNA as template. From the reads, TCRdb called clonotypes with MiXCR, one entry per CDR3 protein. The repertoire holds some 200,000 distinct CDR3 sequences, with about half as singletons. Patients chosen for sequencing had shown CD8+CD57+ cell expansion by flow cytometry. The sample taken for sequencing was sorted CD4+, CD8+, or CD8+CD57+ T cells (not recorded which) from PBMCs. The receptors shown here come from a human donor with aplastic anemia.

The table lists this clonotype with a count of one. This chain uses TRBV11-2 with TRBJ2-1, with TRBD2 matching over 9 bases. The germline CDR1 and CDR2 sequences are SGHAT and FQNNGV. J gave up 6 bases and V 2 bases, and 5 bases lay outside the gene matches. The CDR3 covers 15 residues. The CDR3 reads CASSLNLAGTNEQFF. CDR3 nucleotide sequence: TGTGCCAGCAGCTTAAATCTAGCGGGGACCAATGAGCAGTTCTTC.

This rearrangement joins TRBV29-1 to TRBJ2-5; TRBD2 aligns across 9 bases. J lost 2 bases, V lost 4 bases, and 11 bases had no gene match. The CDR3 extends over 16 amino acids. Germline V lookup: CDR1 SQVTM, CDR2 ANQGSEA. The CDR3 DNA reads TGCAGCGTTGTGAGTGGCGGGGGGGCACGTCAAGAGACCCAGTACTTC. Its protein product is CSVVSGGGARQETQYF. Complete variable domain (other parts from reference TRBV29-1 and TRBJ2-5): SAVISQKPSRDICQRGTSLTIQCQVDSQVTMMFWYRQQPGQSLTLIATANQGSEATYESGFVIDKFPISRPNLTFSTLTVSNMSPEDSSIYLCSVVSGGGARQETQYFGPGTRLLVL.

On this clonotype itself: A read error is possible here, since a much larger clone lies one base away. V gene TRBV5-1 combines with J gene TRBJ2-7; 13 positions match TRBD2. Germline loops: CDR1 SGHRS, CDR2 YFSETQ. The CDR3 totals 18 residues. The CDR3 sequence: CASSLWEDTSGRAYDQYF. The CDR3 DNA sequence: TGCGCCAGCAGCTTGTGGGAAGATACTAGCGGGAGGGCCTACGATCAGTACTTC. Full variable domain (outside the CDR3, taken from reference TRBV5-1 and TRBJ2-7): KAGVTQTPRYLIKTRGQQVTLSCSPISGHRSVSWYQQTPGQGLQFLFEYFSETQRNKGNFPGRFSGRQFSNSRSEMNVSTLELGDSALYLCASSLWEDTSGRAYDQYFGPGTRLTVT.

The chain couples TRBV7-2 to TRBJ2-7; D is tentatively TRBD1 or TRBD2 (5 bases each). Germline lookup yields CDR1 SGHTA and CDR2 FQGNSA. The CDR3 is made up of 15 amino acids. Between the trimmed V and J ends, which lost 1 base and 4 bases, there was a span of 14 bases. In DNA, the CDR3 is TGTGCCAGCAGCTTAGGGGGGAGCACCGCATACGAGCAGTACTTC. Residues: CASSLGGSTAYEQYF. The whole variable domain, filled in from reference TRBV7-2 and TRBJ2-7, reads GAGVSQSPSNKVTEKGKDVELRCDPISGHTALYWYRQSLGQGLEFLIYFQGNSAPDKSGLPSDRFSAERTGGSVSTLTIQRTQQEDSAVYLCASSLGGSTAYEQYFGPGTRLTVT.

This chain links TRBV5-1 with TRBJ2-3; 9 bases agree with TRBD1. Germline V lookup: CDR1 SGHRS, CDR2 YFSETQ. J was trimmed by 6 bases and V by 4 bases; bases with no gene match: 12. The CDR3 is 16 residues long. The CDR3 nucleotides read TGCGCCAGCAGCATTACCGGGACAGGGATTGGTGATACGCAGTATTTT. Protein product: CASSITGTGIGDTQYF. Full variable domain (outside the CDR3, taken from reference TRBV5-1 and TRBJ2-3): KAGVTQTPRYLIKTRGQQVTLSCSPISGHRSVSWYQQTPGQGLQFLFEYFSETQRNKGNFPGRFSGRQFSNSRSEMNVSTLELGDSALYLCASSITGTGIGDTQYFGPGTRLTVL.

The gene calls are TRBV2 and TRBJ1-1, with D unresolved. V gave up 6 bases and J gave up 4 bases, with 15 bases separating them. The germline CDR1 and CDR2 sequences are SNHLY and FYNNEI. The CDR3 extends over 14 amino acids. This chain's CDR3 is CASRLHLSGTEAFF. The CDR3 DNA sequence: TGTGCCAGCAGGCTACATTTGAGTGGCACTGAAGCTTTCTTT.

CDR3 DNA sequence: TGTGCCAGCAGCGTTTCCACGGGACTAGGATTCAATGAGCAGTTCTTC. The encoded protein is CASSVSTGLGFNEQFF. This chain joins TRBV9 and TRBJ2-1; 8 bases line up with TRBD2. Germline CDR1 reads SGDLS; CDR2 reads YYNGEE. The CDR3 contains 16 residues. V trimming: 2 bases; J trimming: 6 bases; junction bases outside the gene matches: 10.

In its sample, this clonotype was seen a few times. The genes are TRBV2 and TRBJ2-7; D uncertain. The CDR3 is made up of 13 amino acids. Germline-derived CDR1 and CDR2 are SNHLY and FYNNEI. Deletions cut 1 base from V and 2 bases from J, with 6 bases between. The CDR3 DNA reads as TGTGCCAGCAGTGAAGGGGGTACCTACGAGCAGTACTTC. This translates into CASSEGGTYEQYF.

This clonotype was detected many times. V and J are TRBV6-1 and TRBJ2-1; 7 bases align to TRBD2. The trim removed 7 bases at V and 3 bases at J, leaving 9 bases unmatched. The CDR3 is 15 residues long. Per the germline V gene, CDR1 is MNHNS and CDR2 is SASEGT. In DNA form, the CDR3 reads TGTGCCAGCAAGGAAGAAGCGGGAAGCTACAATGAGCAGTTCTTC. It yields the protein CASKEEAGSYNEQFF.

The rearrangement uses TRBV3-1 and TRBJ2-1; D is possibly TRBD2 (5 bases). Trimming left V 1 base short and J 5 bases short, with 9 bases between. The CDR3 runs to 14 residues. Germline CDR1 is LGHDT and CDR2 is YNNKEL (reference sequence). The CDR3 DNA sequence: TGTGCCAGCAGCCAAGGACTATCGCACAATGAGCAGTTCTTC. The encoded protein is CASSQGLSHNEQFF.

The rearrangement joins TRBV7-6 to TRBJ2-1; 11 nucleotides match TRBD2. J lost 2 bases, V lost 1 base, and 4 bases had no gene match. The CDR3 runs to 17 residues. The V gene's germline CDR1 is SGHVS and CDR2 FNYEAQ. CDR3 nucleotides: TGTGCCAGCAGCTTAGTGGGTAGCGGGGGGGCCTACAATGAGCAGTTCTTC. The encoded protein is CASSLVGSGGAYNEQFF.

This chain uses TRBV2 with TRBJ2-7; perhaps TRBD2 as D (6 bases). Germline V gives CDR1 SNHLY, CDR2 FYNNEI. V dropped 6 bases and J dropped 6 bases, with 18 bases sitting between them. This CDR3 contains 14 residues. CDR3 protein: CASSLRLDYSEQYF. In nucleotides, the CDR3 is TGTGCCAGCAGCCTGCGACTGGACTATTCCGAGCAGTACTTC. Complete variable domain (other parts from reference TRBV2 and TRBJ2-7): EPEVTQTPSHQVTQMGQEVILRCVPISNHLYFYWYRQILGQKVEFLVSFYNNEISEKSEIFDDQFSVERPDGSNFTLKIRSTKLEDSAMYFCASSLRLDYSEQYFGPGTRLTVT.

In regard to this clonotype: Since no conserved phenylalanine or tryptophan closes the CDR3, a read error is the likely cause. The rearrangement links TRBV5-1 to TRBJ2-5; the match to TRBD2 covers 8 bases. Trimming cost V 6 bases and J 6 bases; bases outside gene matches: 10. The CDR3 is 14 amino acids. Looked up from germline, CDR1 is SGHRS and CDR2 is YFSETQ. The CDR3 region is CASTPAGGQKTQYL. CDR3 nucleotides: TGCGCCAGCACGCCCGCGGGAGGTCAGAAGACCCAGTACCTC.

The J gene is TRBJ1-2, the V gene TRBV20-1; D remains ambiguous. Germline loops: CDR1 DFQATT, CDR2 SNEGSKA (reference sequence). The CDR3 extends over 13 amino acids. Trimming removed 0 bases from V and 8 bases from J, with 13 bases in between. The CDR3 here is CSARDISGEGYTF. The CDR3 DNA follows: TGCAGTGCTAGAGATATAAGCGGAGAGGGCTACACCTTC.